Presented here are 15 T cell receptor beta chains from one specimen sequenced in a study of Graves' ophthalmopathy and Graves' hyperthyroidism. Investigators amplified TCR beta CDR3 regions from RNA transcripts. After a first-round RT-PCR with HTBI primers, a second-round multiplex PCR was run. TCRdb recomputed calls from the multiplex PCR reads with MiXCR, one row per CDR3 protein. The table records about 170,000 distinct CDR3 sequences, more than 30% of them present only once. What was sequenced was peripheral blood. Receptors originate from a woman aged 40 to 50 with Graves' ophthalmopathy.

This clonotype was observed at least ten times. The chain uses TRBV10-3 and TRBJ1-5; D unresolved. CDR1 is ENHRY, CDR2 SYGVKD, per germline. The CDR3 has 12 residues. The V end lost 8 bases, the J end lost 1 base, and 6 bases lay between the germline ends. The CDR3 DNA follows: TGTGCCATCGGAGGAAGCAATCAGCCCCAGCATTTT. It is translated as CAIGGSNQPQHF.

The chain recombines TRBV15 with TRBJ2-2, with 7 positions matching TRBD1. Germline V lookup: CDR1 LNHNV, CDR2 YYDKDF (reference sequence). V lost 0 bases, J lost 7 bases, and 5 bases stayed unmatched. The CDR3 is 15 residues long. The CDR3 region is CATSREGRQGGELFF. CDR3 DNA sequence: TGTGCCACCAGCAGAGAGGGTCGACAGGGCGGGGAGCTGTTTTTT.

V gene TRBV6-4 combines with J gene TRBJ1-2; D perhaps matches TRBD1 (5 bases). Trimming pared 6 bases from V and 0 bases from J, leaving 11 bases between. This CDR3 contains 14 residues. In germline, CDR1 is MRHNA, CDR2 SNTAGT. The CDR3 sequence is CASSPDSTNYGYTF. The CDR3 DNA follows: TGTGCCAGCAGCCCAGACAGTACTAACTATGGCTACACCTTC.

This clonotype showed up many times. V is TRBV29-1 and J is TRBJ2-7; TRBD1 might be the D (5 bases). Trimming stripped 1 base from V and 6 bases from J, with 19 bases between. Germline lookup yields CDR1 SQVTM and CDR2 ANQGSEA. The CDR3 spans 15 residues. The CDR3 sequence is CSVEGPIGAGGEQYF. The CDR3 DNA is TGCAGCGTTGAAGGACCAATAGGGGCAGGCGGCGAGCAGTACTTC.

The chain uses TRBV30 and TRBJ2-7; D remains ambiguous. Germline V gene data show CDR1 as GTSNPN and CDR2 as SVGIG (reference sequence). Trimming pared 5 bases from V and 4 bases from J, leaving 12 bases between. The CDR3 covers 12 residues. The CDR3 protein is CAWDAGAYEQYF. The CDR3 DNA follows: TGTGCCTGGGACGCAGGAGCTTACGAGCAGTACTTC.

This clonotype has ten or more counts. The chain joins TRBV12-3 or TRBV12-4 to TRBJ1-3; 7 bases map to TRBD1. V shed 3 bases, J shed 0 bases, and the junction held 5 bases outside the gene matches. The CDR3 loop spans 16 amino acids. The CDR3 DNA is TGTGCCAGCAGTTTCACAGGGGCATTCTCTGGAAACACCATATATTTT. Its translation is CASSFTGAFSGNTIYF.

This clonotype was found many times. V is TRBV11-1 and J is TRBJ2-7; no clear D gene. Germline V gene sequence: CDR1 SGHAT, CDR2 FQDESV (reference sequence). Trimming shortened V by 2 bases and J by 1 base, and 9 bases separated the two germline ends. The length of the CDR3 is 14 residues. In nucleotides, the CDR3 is TGTGCCAGCAGCTTAACGGGCGGATCCTACGAGCAGTACTTC. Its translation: CASSLTGGSYEQYF.

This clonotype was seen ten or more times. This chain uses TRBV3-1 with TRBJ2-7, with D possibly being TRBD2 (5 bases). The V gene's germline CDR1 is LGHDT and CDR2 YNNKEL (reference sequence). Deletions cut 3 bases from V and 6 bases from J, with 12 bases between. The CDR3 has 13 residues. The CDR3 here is CASSHGRTSEQYF. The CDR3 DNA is TGTGCCAGCAGCCACGGCCGGACTTCCGAGCAGTACTTC.

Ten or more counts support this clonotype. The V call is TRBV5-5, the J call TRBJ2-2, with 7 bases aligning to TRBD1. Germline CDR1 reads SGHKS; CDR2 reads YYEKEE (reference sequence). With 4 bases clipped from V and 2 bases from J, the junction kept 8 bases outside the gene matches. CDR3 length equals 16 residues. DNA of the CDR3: TGTGCCAGCAGCGAGGGGACAGCTTTCAACACCGGGGAGCTGTTTTTT. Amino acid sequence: CASSEGTAFNTGELFF.

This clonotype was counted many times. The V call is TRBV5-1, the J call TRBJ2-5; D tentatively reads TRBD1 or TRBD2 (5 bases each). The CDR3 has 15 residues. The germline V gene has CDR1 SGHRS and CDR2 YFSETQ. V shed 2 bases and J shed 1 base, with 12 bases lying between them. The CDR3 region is CASSFSSGTQETQYF. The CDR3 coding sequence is TGCGCCAGCAGCTTCTCTTCGGGGACCCAAGAGACCCAGTACTTC.

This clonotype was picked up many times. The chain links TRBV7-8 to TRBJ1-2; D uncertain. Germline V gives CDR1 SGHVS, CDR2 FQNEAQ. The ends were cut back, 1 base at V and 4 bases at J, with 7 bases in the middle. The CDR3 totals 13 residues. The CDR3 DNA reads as TGTGCCAGCAGCTTAGAAAACAGCTATGGCTACACCTTC. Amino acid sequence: CASSLENSYGYTF.

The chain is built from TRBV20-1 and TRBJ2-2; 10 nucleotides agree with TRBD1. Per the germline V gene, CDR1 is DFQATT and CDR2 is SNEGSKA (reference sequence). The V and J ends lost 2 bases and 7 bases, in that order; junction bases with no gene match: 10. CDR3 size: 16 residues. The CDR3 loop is CSARTAGQGIGGELFF. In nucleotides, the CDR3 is TGCAGTGCTAGAACCGCGGGACAGGGGATTGGCGGGGAGCTGTTTTTT.

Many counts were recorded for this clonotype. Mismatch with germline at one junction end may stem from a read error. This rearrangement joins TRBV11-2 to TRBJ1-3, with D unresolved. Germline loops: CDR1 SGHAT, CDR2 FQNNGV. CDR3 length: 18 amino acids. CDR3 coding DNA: TGTGCCAGCAGCTTCATCCGGACGGCCACCTACTCTGAAAACACCATATATTTT. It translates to CASSFIRTATYSENTIYF.

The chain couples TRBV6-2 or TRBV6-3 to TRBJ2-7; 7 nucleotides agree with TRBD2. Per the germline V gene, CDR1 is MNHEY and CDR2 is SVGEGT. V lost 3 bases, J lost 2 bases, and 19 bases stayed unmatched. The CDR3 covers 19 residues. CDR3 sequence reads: CASSYESGLGGLGAYEQYF. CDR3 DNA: TGTGCCAGCAGTTATGAGTCTGGACTAGGAGGCCTGGGAGCCTACGAGCAGTACTTC.

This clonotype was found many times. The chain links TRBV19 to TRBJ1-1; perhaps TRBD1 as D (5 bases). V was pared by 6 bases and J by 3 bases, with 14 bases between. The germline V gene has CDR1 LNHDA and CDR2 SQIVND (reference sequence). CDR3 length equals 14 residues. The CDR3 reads CASRTRPGHTEAFF. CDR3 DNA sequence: TGTGCCAGTAGAACACGACCGGGACACACTGAAGCTTTCTTT.